This is a list of T cell receptor beta chains from one sample in a study of blood T cells in healthy people across ages. MiXCR, applied by TCRdb to the 5' RACE reads, yields one record per CDR3 protein. The sample shows more than 650,000 distinct CDR3 sequences, 20% to 30% of them seen only once. The sample was also reused in another study, on T cells of mothers and their children.

The sample was blood. These receptors were collected from a boy aged 5-17 years in good health. Each CDR3 is given without its conserved first and last residue. Fields, in order: CDR3 length, V gene, CDR3 protein.

len: 9; v_gene: TRBV20-1; CDR3aa: SAGRQGEKY
len: 10; v_gene: TRBV20-1; CDR3aa: SAIPFRDEQY
len: 12; v_gene: TRBV27; CDR3aa: ARGVDRGKETQY
len: 12; v_gene: TRBV6-6; CDR3aa: ASTLTGMENTIY
len: 10; v_gene: TRBV2; CDR3aa: ASSPSLSGTT
len: 13; v_gene: TRBV15; CDR3aa: VTSREPPPGTEAF
len: 13; v_gene: TRBV5-1; CDR3aa: ASSLGPGPGNGYT
len: 12; v_gene: TRBV29-1; CDR3aa: SVERGPNTGELF
len: 15; v_gene: TRBV7-9; CDR3aa: ASSLGGTSGPYNEQF
len: 11; v_gene: TRBV7-3; CDR3aa: ASSRGQGARAF
len: 11; v_gene: TRBV18; CDR3aa: ASSQTGGVEQY
len: 14; v_gene: TRBV6-5; CDR3aa: ASSPETSGGPYEQY
len: 12; v_gene: TRBV6-6; CDR3aa: ASSYPRASETQY
len: 9; v_gene: TRBV30; CDR3aa: AWRARETQY
len: 12; v_gene: TRBV11-2; CDR3aa: ASSQGQSTDTQY
len: 13; v_gene: TRBV7-3; CDR3aa: ASSSSGGRANEQF
len: 14; v_gene: TRBV12-3/TRBV12-4; CDR3aa: ASSLGPTGGLRGYT
len: 13; v_gene: TRBV6-1; CDR3aa: ASSDPRTMNTEAF
len: 13; v_gene: TRBV4-1; CDR3aa: ASSQGKRGGETQY
len: 13; v_gene: TRBV25-1; CDR3aa: ASSGQGGGPYEQY
len: 11; v_gene: TRBV5-1; CDR3aa: ASSIDTGREAF
len: 12; v_gene: TRBV5-4; CDR3aa: ASSLDGHNQPQH
len: 12; v_gene: TRBV20-1; CDR3aa: SARSLAGGETQY